A single sample is the source of the 19 T cell receptor beta chains below, sequenced in a study of cytomegalovirus exposure and HLA in healthy donors. The method was immunoSEQ multiplex PCR; TCRdb's version includes in-frame clones alone and lacks a portion of them. Here the sample spans more than 150,000 clones, roughly 84% being singletons. The sequenced sample was PBMCs. The receptors shown here come from a woman younger than 35 in good health and CMV-seropositive.

This rearrangement joins TRBV28 to TRBJ1-5, with 8 bases that match TRBD1. V lost 6 bases to trimming and J lost 5 bases; unmatched junction nucleotides: 21. CDR1 is MDHEN and CDR2 is SYDVKM in the germline V gene. The CDR3 spans 19 residues. The CDR3 DNA is TGTGCCAGCAGCCTTTACTACCATGACCGAAAGGACAGGGATCAGCCCCAGCATTTT. As protein: CASSLYYHDRKDRDQPQHF.

This chain links TRBV2 with TRBJ2-6; 10 bases align to TRBD1. This CDR3 is built from 17 residues. With 6 bases clipped from V and 3 bases from J, the junction kept 8 bases outside the gene matches. The V gene's germline CDR1 is SNHLY and CDR2 FYNNEI. CDR3 nucleotides: TGTGCCAGCAGCAAAGACAGGGGGCAATTTGGGGCCAACGTCCTGACTTTC. Translated, it gives CASSKDRGQFGANVLTF.

This clone is a singleton in its sample. This rearrangement joins TRBV6-5 to TRBJ1-1, with TRBD1 as a possible D gene (6 bases). Trimming cost V 0 bases and J 8 bases, with 16 bases left between them. CDR3 length: 15 amino acids. Germline V gives CDR1 MNHEY, CDR2 SVGAGI. The CDR3 loop is CASSYSLGEGVEAFF. CDR3 coding DNA: TGTGCCAGCAGTTACTCGCTGGGAGAGGGGGTAGAAGCTTTCTTT.

This chain connects TRBV10-3 to TRBJ1-6; tentatively, D is TRBD1 (6 bases). The germline CDR1 and CDR2 sequences are ENHRY and SYGVKD. This CDR3 comprises 14 residues. V dropped 4 bases and J dropped 7 bases, with 11 bases sitting between them. The CDR3 nucleotides read TGTGCCATCAGTGTACGGCAGGGGAATTCACCCCTCCACTTT. Its translation: CAISVRQGNSPLHF.

V and J are TRBV6-5 and TRBJ1-6, with 9 bases fitting TRBD1. The germline gives CDR1 MNHEY, CDR2 SVGAGI. V dropped 6 bases and J dropped 7; count of bases not matched to a gene: 4. This CDR3 is 14 amino acids long. The CDR3 DNA reads as TGTGCCAGCAGGGGGACAGGGACAAATTCACCCCTCCACTTT. Amino acid sequence: CASRGTGTNSPLHF.

The chain employs TRBV7-9 and TRBJ1-4; 9 nucleotides line up with TRBD1. The CDR3 contains 15 residues. After removal of 6 bases from V and 11 bases from J, the junction contained 13 bases not matched to a gene. Germline V CDR1 and CDR2: SEHNR, FQNEAQ (reference sequence). The CDR3 nucleotides read TGTGCCAGCAGGCCATCAGGGACAGGGTTGGGGAAACTGTTTTTT. Translation: CASRPSGTGLGKLFF.

The chain joins TRBV7-6 to TRBJ2-7, with 7 nucleotides matching TRBD2. After removal of 5 bases from V and 3 bases from J, the junction contained 10 bases not matched to a gene. Germline lookup yields CDR1 SGHVS and CDR2 FNYEAQ. The CDR3 covers 15 residues. The CDR3 here is CASSPYAGDHYEQYF. The CDR3 nucleotides are TGTGCCAGCAGCCCATACGCGGGGGACCACTACGAGCAGTACTTC. Full variable domain (missing parts from reference TRBV7-6 and TRBJ2-7): GAGVSQSPRYKVTKRGQDVALRCDPISGHVSLYWYRQALGQGPEFLTYFNYEAQQDKSGLPNDRFSAERPEGSISTLTIQRTEQRDSAMYRCASSPYAGDHYEQYFGPGTRLTVT.

This clone has more than one count but fewer than ten. The chain has TRBV2 and TRBJ2-3; TRBD2 matches 9 bases. The germline gives CDR1 SNHLY, CDR2 FYNNEI. The CDR3 extends over 13 amino acids. Trimming took 2 bases from V and 10 from J; bases not matched to a gene: 4. DNA of the CDR3: TGTGCCAGCAGTGAATTCCAGCGGGGGGCGCAGTATTTT. Translation: CASSEFQRGAQYF.

For the CDR3, the DNA is TGTGCCAGTAGTATATCCTCAGGGGCGGGGGGAGCTTTCTTT. Residues: CASSISSGAGGAFF. The chain couples TRBV19 to TRBJ1-1; D may be TRBD1 (6 bases). The CDR3 has 14 residues. Germline V gene data show CDR1 as LNHDA and CDR2 as SQIVND (reference sequence). V was pared by 2 bases and J by 10 bases, with 17 bases between. Together with reference TRBV19 and TRBJ1-1, the CDR3 gives the full variable domain: DGGITQSPKYLFRKEGQNVTLSCEQNLNHDAMYWYRQDPGQGLRLIYYSQIVNDFQKGDIAEGYSVSREKKESFPLTVTSAQKNPTAFYLCASSISSGAGGAFFGQGTRLTVV.

This clone was found once. This chain links TRBV15 with TRBJ2-7; TRBD2 agrees at 8 bases. From germline, CDR1 is LNHNV and CDR2 YYDKDF (reference sequence). J lost 5 bases, V lost 2 bases, and 8 bases had no gene match. The CDR3 is 15 amino acids. The CDR3 DNA follows: TGTGCCACCAGCAGAACGGGACTAGGATTCGACGAGCAGTACTTC. Translated, it gives CATSRTGLGFDEQYF.

The chain employs TRBV5-6 and TRBJ2-2, with TRBD2 matching 8 bases. The CDR3 has 15 residues. Trimming at V came to 8 bases and at J to 3 bases, leaving 9 bases not matched to a gene. Germline assignment: CDR1 SGHDT and CDR2 YYEEEE. The CDR3 sequence: CASLRGGLDTGELFF. The CDR3 region has the DNA TGTGCCAGTCTACGGGGGGGCCTGGACACCGGGGAGCTGTTTTTT.

This clone was counted once. V gene TRBV7-7 combines with J gene TRBJ2-2, with 10 bases matching TRBD1. V lost 5 bases, J lost 0 bases, and 0 bases stayed unmatched. The germline V gene has CDR1 SSHAT and CDR2 FNYEAQ (reference sequence). The CDR3 has 15 amino acids. DNA of the CDR3: TGTGCCAGCAGCGGGACAGGGGCGAACACCGGGGAGCTGTTTTTT. It translates to CASSGTGANTGELFF.

The chain joins TRBV7-2 to TRBJ2-3; no definite D call. The CDR3 sequence is 14 residues long. Trimming left V 2 bases short and J 4 bases short, with 10 bases between. Germline-derived CDR1 and CDR2 are SGHTA and FQGNSA. The CDR3 region is CASSLLRMADTQYF. In DNA, the CDR3 is TGTGCCAGCAGCTTACTACGTATGGCAGATACGCAGTATTTT.

J is TRBJ2-5 and V is TRBV5-6, with 13 nucleotides matching TRBD2. This CDR3 region has 16 residues. J lost 5 bases, V lost 1 base, and 5 bases had no gene match. Germline V gives CDR1 SGHDT, CDR2 YYEEEE. CDR3 sequence: CASSLTSGGVEETQYF. The CDR3 coding sequence is TGTGCCAGCAGCTTGACTAGCGGGGGGGTCGAGGAGACCCAGTACTTC.

The CDR3 coding sequence is TGTGCCAGCAGCTCCGCGGACAGGGAGGGAAAGGCCAATCAGCCCCAGCATTTT. This sequence encodes CASSSADREGKANQPQHF. V usage is TRBV7-9 and J usage is TRBJ1-5; TRBD1 agrees at 8 bases. The V gene's germline CDR1 is SEHNR and CDR2 FQNEAQ (reference sequence). The length of the CDR3 is 18 residues. Losses at the gene ends were 4 bases for V and 3 bases for J; bases not matched to a gene: 14.

The genes are TRBV5-1 and TRBJ1-6; D remains unclear. The CDR3 contains 14 residues. V was pared by 0 bases and J by 7 bases, with 8 bases between. Germline loops: CDR1 SGHRS, CDR2 YFSETQ. The CDR3 DNA follows: TGCGCCAGCAGCTTGGGCCCGGGGAATTCACCCCTCCACTTT. Translation: CASSLGPGNSPLHF. The whole variable domain, filled in from reference TRBV5-1 and TRBJ1-6, reads KAGVTQTPRYLIKTRGQQVTLSCSPISGHRSVSWYQQTPGQGLQFLFEYFSETQRNKGNFPGRFSGRQFSNSRSEMNVSTLELGDSALYLCASSLGPGNSPLHFGNGTRLTVT.

This clone was counted once. This chain links TRBV2 with TRBJ2-1; D is perhaps TRBD1 (6 bases). V lost 4 bases to trimming and J lost 9 bases, with 19 bases between them. Per the germline V gene, CDR1 is SNHLY and CDR2 is FYNNEI. The CDR3 extends over 15 amino acids. In nucleotides, the CDR3 is TGTGCCAGCAGTGGAGGGGAAACCTTACAGGGTGAGCAGTTCTTC. Amino acids: CASSGGETLQGEQFF.

V is TRBV11-2 and J is TRBJ1-1, with D perhaps TRBD1 (5 bases). Germline CDR1 is SGHAT and CDR2 is FQNNGV. The CDR3 length is 14 residues. The germline V and J ends were trimmed by 1 base and 4 bases, with 10 bases remaining between them. The CDR3 sequence is CASSLGGGGTEAFF. The DNA of the CDR3 is TGTGCCAGCAGCTTAGGTGGCGGGGGCACTGAAGCTTTCTTT.

The chain links TRBV6-5 to TRBJ2-7; the D gene is possibly TRBD1 (5 bases). Deletions cut 6 bases from V and 3 bases from J, with 12 bases between. The CDR3 runs 13 residues. Germline V lookup: CDR1 MNHEY, CDR2 SVGAGI. CDR3 residues: CASSPRALYEQYF. The CDR3 DNA follows: TGTGCCAGCAGCCCCAGGGCACTCTACGAGCAGTACTTC.